A single sample gave rise to the 28 T cell receptor beta chains below, sequenced in a study of T-cell memory formation after mild COVID-19. TCRdb independently ran MiXCR on the 5' RACE reads; one entry per CDR3 protein. The sample lists about 340,000 distinct CDR3 sequences, roughly an eighth occurring once. Sequences were obtained from PBMCs or a T cell subset sorted from them (not recorded which). Receptor source: a man aged 18 to 35 who had mild COVID-19 (a few samples of this study predate the infection). Cell type and time point are not known.

The chain uses TRBV6-5 and TRBJ2-3; 8 bases are a match to TRBD1. V trimming: 6 bases; J trimming: 3 bases; junction bases outside the gene matches: 8. Germline CDR1 is MNHEY and CDR2 is SVGAGI. This CDR3 is built from 15 residues. The CDR3 nucleotides read TGTGCCAGCAGGGTCCAGGGGGCGACGACAGATACGCAGTATTTT. Its translation is CASRVQGATTDTQYF.

V usage is TRBV10-3 and J usage is TRBJ1-1, with TRBD1 identical over 9 bases. The J segment lost 4 bases and the V segment lost 5 bases, leaving 5 bases of the junction unmatched. The germline gives CDR1 ENHRY, CDR2 SYGVKD. The CDR3 length is 14 residues. The CDR3 is CAISPGTGSTEAFF. The CDR3, as DNA: TGTGCCATCAGTCCGGGGACAGGGAGCACTGAAGCTTTCTTT.

V is TRBV9 and J is TRBJ2-1, with D perhaps assigned TRBD1 or TRBD2 (6 bases each). The germline V gene encodes CDR1 SGDLS and CDR2 YYNGEE. V gave up 0 bases and J gave up 10 bases, with 17 bases separating them. The CDR3 runs 15 residues. In DNA, the CDR3 is TGTGCCAGCAGCGTAGGTATGTTCGAGGGGGGAGAGCAGTTCTTC. As protein: CASSVGMFEGGEQFF.

The V and J genes are TRBV11-1 and TRBJ1-1; TRBD1 is a possible D gene (5 bases). V was cut by 0 bases and J by 6 bases, with 11 bases left in between. Germline assignment: CDR1 SGHAT and CDR2 FQDESV (reference sequence). The CDR3 consists of 14 residues. CDR3 amino acids: CASSLAVRASEAFF. The CDR3 DNA sequence: TGTGCCAGCAGCTTAGCGGTCAGGGCATCTGAAGCTTTCTTT.

There are many counts of this clonotype. The rearrangement joins TRBV6-5 to TRBJ2-7; D call uncertain. Germline V gene sequence: CDR1 MNHEY, CDR2 SVGAGI. The CDR3 sequence is 14 residues long. Trimming shortened V by 1 base and J by 3 bases, and 10 bases separated the two germline ends. Here the CDR3 reads CASSYYPRFYEQYF. The CDR3, as DNA: TGTGCCAGCAGTTACTACCCACGCTTCTACGAGCAGTACTTC.

CDR3: CASADPPGCNYGYTF. CDR3 DNA: TGTGCCAGCGCGGATCCACCGGGGTGTAACTATGGCTACACCTTC. The chain couples TRBV6-5 to TRBJ1-2; D is unclear. CDR1 and CDR2 from the germline V gene are MNHEY and SVGAGI. The CDR3 is 15 amino acids. Deletions cut 8 bases from V and 1 base from J, with 17 bases between.

This chain connects TRBV24-1 to TRBJ2-3, with 10 bases matching TRBD1. In germline, CDR1 is KGHDR, CDR2 SFDVKD. With 9 bases clipped from V and 4 bases from J, the junction kept 6 bases outside the gene matches. This CDR3 contains 14 residues. The CDR3 sequence: CATSDRGHADTQYF. The CDR3 nucleotides are TGTGCCACCTCCGACAGGGGGCATGCAGATACGCAGTATTTT.

The chain uses TRBV5-1 and TRBJ1-4, with D perhaps matching TRBD1 (5 bases). Trimming removed 6 bases from V and 9 bases from J, with 18 bases in between. This CDR3 region has 14 residues. Germline assignment: CDR1 SGHRS and CDR2 YFSETQ. The CDR3 here is CASTPAPGDQKLFF. CDR3 in DNA: TGCGCCAGCACCCCGGCGCCCGGGGACCAAAAACTGTTTTTT.

This clonotype was seen repeatedly, ten times or more. The chain combines TRBV12-3 or TRBV12-4 with TRBJ2-5; a possible D gene is TRBD1 (5 bases). CDR3 length: 15 residues. Trimming pared 7 bases from V and 2 bases from J, leaving 17 bases between. CDR3: CASTLGWTSQETQYF. DNA for the CDR3: TGTGCCAGCACCCTGGGCTGGACATCGCAAGAGACCCAGTACTTC.

At least ten counts were recorded for this clonotype. The V and J genes are TRBV9 and TRBJ1-2; TRBD1 matches at 8 bases. V shed 0 bases, J shed 8 bases, and the junction held 6 bases outside the gene matches. Germline CDR1 and CDR2: SGDLS and YYNGEE. This CDR3 region has 14 residues. The CDR3 loop reads CASSVGPQGEGYTF. DNA of the CDR3: TGTGCCAGCAGCGTAGGCCCACAGGGGGAGGGCTACACCTTC.

This clonotype came up a few times. This sequence joins TRBV5-1 and TRBJ1-2, with unresolved D. Germline V lookup: CDR1 SGHRS, CDR2 YFSETQ. CDR3 size: 15 residues. With 0 bases removed from V and 0 bases from J, the gap between germline ends came to 9 bases. In DNA, the CDR3 is TGCGCCAGCAGCTTGGGGGAGCCCTCTAACTATGGCTACACCTTC. This encodes CASSLGEPSNYGYTF. Variable domain in full (rest from reference TRBV5-1 and TRBJ1-2): KAGVTQTPRYLIKTRGQQVTLSCSPISGHRSVSWYQQTPGQGLQFLFEYFSETQRNKGNFPGRFSGRQFSNSRSEMNVSTLELGDSALYLCASSLGEPSNYGYTFGSGTRLTVV.

This clonotype appeared a few times. V and J are TRBV6-5 and TRBJ2-3; D is perhaps TRBD2 (6 bases). This CDR3 spans 15 amino acids. V lost 0 bases and J 11 bases, leaving 18 bases between the germline ends. Germline V gene sequence: CDR1 MNHEY, CDR2 SVGAGI. The CDR3 sequence is CASSYSTRDGEWQYF. Written as DNA, the CDR3 is TGTGCCAGCAGTTACTCGACGCGGGATGGAGAGTGGCAGTATTTT.

This clonotype has just a few counts. This sequence joins TRBV18 and TRBJ2-1; D ambiguous. Germline CDR1 and CDR2: KGHSH and LQKENI. V was pared by 0 bases and J by 2 bases, with 14 bases between. The CDR3 has 17 amino acids. The CDR3 reads CASSPPSAYGTYNEQFF. CDR3 DNA: TGTGCCAGCTCACCACCGTCAGCGTACGGCACCTACAATGAGCAGTTCTTC.

The chain couples TRBV12-3 or TRBV12-4 to TRBJ1-4; no clear D. Trimming removed 4 bases at V and 8 bases at J, with 17 bases between. The CDR3 consists of 15 residues. CDR3 amino acids: CASSSSLPGKEKLFF. DNA of the CDR3: TGTGCCAGCAGTTCGAGCCTCCCGGGCAAAGAAAAACTGTTTTTT.

The chain is built from TRBV4-1 and TRBJ2-7, with D maybe TRBD1 (6 bases). Trimming took 4 bases from V and 7 from J, leaving 14 bases between them. Germline assignment: CDR1 MGHRA and CDR2 YSYEKL. The CDR3 sequence is 13 residues long. CDR3 region: CASSRTGLGEQYF. The CDR3 coding sequence is TGCGCCAGCAGCCGCACAGGGCTCGGGGAGCAGTACTTC.

For this clonotype: A junction boundary mismatches the germline segment, possibly from a read error. This rearrangement joins TRBV7-2 to TRBJ2-2; 11 bases are a match to TRBD2. This CDR3 has 15 residues. CDR1 SGHTA and CDR2 FQGNSA come from the germline V gene. The CDR3 DNA reads TGTGCCAGCAGCCTAGCGGGGGGTTACACCGGGGAGCTGTTTTTT. Residues: CASSLAGGYTGELFF.

V is TRBV7-2 and J is TRBJ2-1; D is possibly TRBD2 (5 bases). This CDR3 has 14 amino acids. CDR1 SGHTA and CDR2 FQGNSA come from the germline V gene. V was shortened by 5 bases and J by 8 bases, with 16 bases between the two germline ends. CDR3 bases: TGTGCCAGCAGCCCGGCACTAGTTAGAGATGAGCAGTTCTTC. This codes for CASSPALVRDEQFF.

The chain uses TRBV2 and TRBJ2-5; tentatively, D is TRBD1 or TRBD2 (6 bases each). V was trimmed by 11 bases and J by 5 bases, leaving 15 bases between them. CDR1 is SNHLY and CDR2 is FYNNEI in the germline V gene. The CDR3 covers 12 residues. CDR3 loop: CASRGEVETQYF. The CDR3 nucleotides are TGTGCCTCGAGGGGGGAGGTGGAGACCCAGTACTTC.

This chain uses TRBV5-1 with TRBJ2-5, with D perhaps matching TRBD1 or TRBD2 (7 bases each). Trimming took off 4 bases at V and 5 bases at J, with 18 bases between the two ends. CDR1 is SGHRS, CDR2 YFSETQ, per germline. The CDR3 has 15 amino acids. The CDR3 nucleotides are TGCGCCAGCAGCCCCCAGGGGGGGGCCGGCGAGACCCAGTACTTC. The encoded protein is CASSPQGGAGETQYF.

This clonotype showed up just a few times. The V gene is TRBV7-2, the J gene TRBJ1-2, with 10 bases matching TRBD1. From germline, CDR1 is SGHTA and CDR2 FQGNSA. The CDR3 runs to 17 residues. After removal of 5 bases from V and 4 bases from J, the junction contained 13 bases not matched to a gene. The CDR3 is CASSVRDRGRGGYGYTF. The CDR3 nucleotides are TGTGCCAGCAGCGTCCGGGACAGGGGCCGGGGGGGCTATGGCTACACCTTC. Based on the CDR3 plus reference TRBV7-2 and TRBJ1-2, the full variable domain is GAGVSQSPSNKVTEKGKDVELRCDPISGHTALYWYRQSLGQGLEFLIYFQGNSAPDKSGLPSDRFSAERTGGSVSTLTIQRTQQEDSAVYLCASSVRDRGRGGYGYTFGSGTRLTVV.

This clonotype was detected ten times or more. This chain joins TRBV24-1 and TRBJ2-5, with 8 bases lining up with TRBD2. Germline V gene lookup returns CDR1 KGHDR and CDR2 SFDVKD. With 2 bases clipped from V and 5 bases from J, the junction kept 6 bases outside the gene matches. The CDR3 has 15 amino acids. For the CDR3, the DNA is TGTGCCACCAGTGATTCCGCGGGCGGGGGGGAGACCCAGTACTTC. Its translation: CATSDSAGGGETQYF.

The V gene is TRBV4-1, the J gene TRBJ1-1; possibly TRBD1 for D (6 bases). CDR1 MGHRA and CDR2 YSYEKL come from the germline V gene. V lost 1 base to trimming and J lost 4 bases, with 7 bases between them. This CDR3 spans 13 amino acids. The DNA for the CDR3 is TGCGCCAGCAGCCAAGTCAGGGGCACTGAAGCTTTCTTT. It yields the protein CASSQVRGTEAFF.

This clonotype was counted at least ten times. This rearrangement joins TRBV20-1 to TRBJ2-4, with D tentatively TRBD2 (6 bases). CDR1 is DFQATT, CDR2 SNEGSKA, per germline (reference sequence). Trimming pared 0 bases from V and 0 bases from J, leaving 9 bases between. CDR3 length: 15 residues. Here the CDR3 DNA reads TGCAGTGCTAGAGACCCAGCGGGAGCCAAAAACATTCAGTACTTC. This codes for CSARDPAGAKNIQYF.

This chain uses TRBV6-5 with TRBJ1-2; perhaps TRBD1 as D (6 bases). The CDR3 has 16 amino acids. The ends were cut back, 0 bases at V and 7 bases at J, with 18 bases in the middle. Per germline, CDR1 MNHEY and CDR2 SVGAGI. In DNA, the CDR3 is TGTGCCAGCAGTTACTCGCCAGTCCGGGGGGCGGGTGGCTACACCTTC. Translating it yields CASSYSPVRGAGGYTF.

The chain employs TRBV30 and TRBJ2-1; no clear D. The CDR3 is 12 amino acids. CDR1 GTSNPN and CDR2 SVGIG come from the germline V gene (reference sequence). V lost 0 bases and J lost 7, with 7 bases in between. This chain's CDR3 is CAWSVASNEQFF. The CDR3 DNA reads TGTGCCTGGAGTGTAGCTAGTAATGAGCAGTTCTTC.

This chain uses TRBV4-1 with TRBJ2-1, with D unresolved. The CDR3 runs 19 residues. Germline CDR1 reads MGHRA; CDR2 reads YSYEKL. With 4 bases removed from V and 0 bases from J, the gap between germline ends came to 22 bases. The CDR3 nucleotides read TGCGCCAGCAGCCCCTGGGCAGATCCCCCGCCTCACTCCTACAATGAGCAGTTCTTC. Its protein is CASSPWADPPPHSYNEQFF.

This clonotype was seen more than once but under ten times. This chain links TRBV7-9 with TRBJ1-2; 7 nucleotides agree with TRBD1. The CDR3 has 15 residues. V lost 3 bases and J lost 4; bases outside the gene matches: 8. Per germline, CDR1 SEHNR and CDR2 FQNEAQ (reference sequence). In nucleotides, the CDR3 is TGTGCCAGCAGCTTTACAGGGGAGTCTGGCTATGGCTACACCTTC. It yields the protein CASSFTGESGYGYTF.

This sequence joins TRBV12-5 and TRBJ1-1; tentatively, D is TRBD1 (6 bases). The CDR3 extends over 13 amino acids. CDR1 and CDR2 (germline): LGHNT, FRNRAP. Trimming took off 6 bases at V and 3 bases at J, with 11 bases between the two ends. The CDR3 here is CASGGGGHTEAFF. The CDR3 nucleotides read TGTGCTAGTGGGGGGGGGGGCCACACTGAAGCTTTCTTT.